The 17 T cell receptor beta chains below all came from one sample that was sequenced in a study of T cells after somatic rescue of genetic block. Only in-frame clones appear in the TCRdb table, and some are missing; sequencing was by immunoSEQ multiplex PCR. The sample lists about 6,800 clones; about 80% were seen once. Source material: peripheral blood mononuclear cells (PBMCs). These receptors all come from a boy aged 5-17 years.

The J gene is TRBJ2-3, the V gene TRBV1. TRBV1 is given as a pseudogene. The CDR3 contains 18 residues. The CDR3 loop is CTSSLSGLDQTTRDTQYF. CDR3 bases: TGCACCAGCAGCCTCTCAGGTCTGGACCAAACGACCCGGGATACGCAGTATTTT.

This clone was detected a few times. The chain links TRBV11-2 to TRBJ2-3, with D tentatively TRBD1 or TRBD2 (5 bases each). The CDR3 contains 15 residues. Germline CDR1 SGHAT, CDR2 FQNNGV. V lost 1 base, J lost 2 bases, and 10 bases lay in between. The CDR3 nucleotides are TGTGCCAGCAGCTTAGGGGCAGGGACCACAGATACGCAGTATTTT. Translating it yields CASSLGAGTTDTQYF.

This chain uses TRBV15 with TRBJ2-1, with D possibly TRBD1 on 6 matching bases. Trimming cost V 2 bases and J 3 bases, with 17 bases left between them. Germline V gene lookup returns CDR1 LNHNV and CDR2 YYDKDF (reference sequence). The CDR3 spans 17 residues. CDR3 sequence (DNA): TGTGCCACCAGCAGAACGGACGGGACACCCGTCTACAATGAGCAGTTCTTC. This codes for CATSRTDGTPVYNEQFF.

This clone occurred once. The chain combines TRBV4-3 with TRBJ2-3; D not certain. Germline V lookup: CDR1 LGHNA, CDR2 YSLEER. The CDR3 has 13 amino acids. With 0 bases removed from V and 6 bases from J, the gap between germline ends came to 7 bases. CDR3 in DNA: TGCGCCAGCAGCCAAGATCTTCCGGATACGCAGTATTTT. Encoded protein: CASSQDLPDTQYF.

The CDR3 sequence is CASSSGADNEQFF. For the CDR3, the DNA is TGCGCCAGCAGCTCAGGGGCCGACAATGAGCAGTTCTTC. J is TRBJ2-1 and V is TRBV5-1; possible D gene TRBD1, 6 bases. Germline CDR1 SGHRS, CDR2 YFSETQ. V was pared by 3 bases and J by 5 bases, with 9 bases between. The CDR3 extends over 13 amino acids.

This clone occurred once. CDR3 loop: CASSLVASGFDEQFF. CDR3 DNA sequence: TGTGCCAGCAGCTTAGTCGCTAGCGGGTTCGATGAGCAGTTCTTC. V gene TRBV7-9 combines with J gene TRBJ2-1, with 8 bases fitting TRBD2. With V trimmed by 1 base and J by 8 bases, 7 bases remained unmatched. This CDR3 contains 15 residues. Germline V gene lookup returns CDR1 SEHNR and CDR2 FQNEAQ (reference sequence). Full variable domain (outside the CDR3, taken from reference TRBV7-9 and TRBJ2-1): DTGVSQNPRHKITKRGQNVTFRCDPISEHNRLYWYRQTLGQGPEFLTYFQNEAQLEKSRLLSDRFSAERPKGSFSTLEIQRTEQGDSAMYLCASSLVASGFDEQFFGPGTRLTVL.

CDR3 bases: TGTGCCAGCAGCGTAGGGGATTACAATGAGCAGTTCTTC. It is translated as CASSVGDYNEQFF. The chain recombines TRBV9 with TRBJ2-1; D remains ambiguous. V was cut by 0 bases and J by 4 bases, with 5 bases left in between. The CDR3 is 13 residues long. Germline values: CDR1 SGDLS, CDR2 YYNGEE.

The chain uses TRBV27 and TRBJ2-3; D not resolved. V dropped 5 bases and J dropped 2 bases, with 8 bases sitting between them. From germline, CDR1 is MNHEY and CDR2 SMNVEV (reference sequence). This CDR3 region has 13 residues. The CDR3 sequence: CASSAANTDTQYF. The CDR3 DNA sequence: TGTGCCAGCAGTGCAGCCAACACAGATACGCAGTATTTT.

The chain joins TRBV6-1 to TRBJ2-1; D ambiguous. The germline V gene encodes CDR1 MNHNS and CDR2 SASEGT. The CDR3 has 15 amino acids. V lost 4 bases and J lost 0, with 10 bases in between. CDR3 coding DNA: TGTGCCAGCAGTGCCTTGGGCCTCTCCTACAATGAGCAGTTCTTC. This encodes CASSALGLSYNEQFF.

This clone has more than one count but fewer than ten. The germline gene is not matched at one end of the junction; a read error may be the cause. The chain recombines TRBV4-3 with TRBJ2-1, with D maybe TRBD2 (6 bases). Germline CDR1 LGHNA, CDR2 YSLEER. The CDR3 has 15 amino acids. CDR3 region: CASSQDGRGGTSWVF. The CDR3, as DNA: TGCGCCAGCAGCCAAGATGGTCGTGGAGGGACCAGTTGGGTCTTC.

V usage is TRBV7-2 and J usage is TRBJ2-7, with D perhaps TRBD2 (5 bases). The V end lost 5 bases, the J end lost 3 bases, and 11 bases lay between the germline ends. Looked up from germline, CDR1 is SGHTA and CDR2 is FQGNSA. This CDR3 region has 13 residues. The CDR3 region is CASSGSWGYEQYF. CDR3 nucleotides: TGTGCCAGCAGCGGGAGTTGGGGCTACGAGCAGTACTTC. The full variable domain, with the rest looked up from reference TRBV7-2 and TRBJ2-7, is GAGVSQSPSNKVTEKGKDVELRCDPISGHTALYWYRQSLGQGLEFLIYFQGNSAPDKSGLPSDRFSAERTGGSVSTLTIQRTQQEDSAVYLCASSGSWGYEQYFGPGTRLTVT.

The J gene is TRBJ2-5, the V gene TRBV5-1; no firm D call. V lost 0 bases and J 5 bases, leaving 2 bases between the germline ends. The CDR3 is 11 amino acids. Germline values: CDR1 SGHRS, CDR2 YFSETQ. The CDR3 sequence: CASSLEETQYF. Here the CDR3 DNA reads TGCGCCAGCAGCTTGGAGGAGACCCAGTACTTC.

This chain connects TRBV6-5 to TRBJ2-7; the match to TRBD1 covers 7 bases. The CDR3 is made up of 15 amino acids. V gave up 2 bases and J gave up 3 bases; unmatched junction bases: 7. The germline CDR1 and CDR2 sequences are MNHEY and SVGAGI. CDR3 in DNA: TGTGCCAGCAGTTACCGGGACAGAGGGAACTACGAGCAGTACTTC. Protein product: CASSYRDRGNYEQYF.

This clone was picked up a small number of times. The rearrangement links TRBV11-2 to TRBJ1-6; D not certain. The CDR3 runs 13 residues. Germline CDR1 and CDR2: SGHAT and FQNNGV. V gave up 0 bases and J gave up 9 bases, with 6 bases separating them. Here the CDR3 DNA reads TGTGCCAGCAGCTTAGACTGGGGTTCACCCCTCCACTTT. Translating it yields CASSLDWGSPLHF.

The V and J genes are TRBV2 and TRBJ2-3, with TRBD2 identical over 14 bases. CDR3 size: 16 residues. Germline assignment: CDR1 SNHLY and CDR2 FYNNEI. The junction had 3 bases not matched to a gene; V was cut back by 6 bases and J by 1 base. CDR3 in amino acids: CASSQGLAGGTDTQYF. The DNA of the CDR3 is TGTGCCAGCAGCCAGGGACTAGCGGGAGGCACAGATACGCAGTATTTT.

By sample share, this clone is medium-sized. The rearrangement uses TRBV5-1 and TRBJ2-1; TRBD2 agrees at 13 bases. This CDR3 spans 16 amino acids. CDR1 is SGHRS and CDR2 is YFSETQ in the germline V gene. The V segment lost 3 bases and the J segment 10 bases; nucleotides outside the gene matches: 10. The CDR3 DNA reads TGCGCCAGCAGCTCACAGACTAGCGGGAGGCTGCGGGAGCAGTTCTTC. Its protein is CASSSQTSGRLREQFF.

The J gene is TRBJ1-1, the V gene TRBV29-1; 7 bases fit TRBD1. V shed 2 bases, J shed 3 bases, and the junction held 3 bases outside the gene matches. The CDR3 contains 13 residues. The germline CDR1 and CDR2 sequences are SQVTM and ANQGSEA. The CDR3: CSVERDSYTEAFF. The CDR3 DNA reads as TGCAGCGTTGAAAGGGACAGTTACACTGAAGCTTTCTTT.